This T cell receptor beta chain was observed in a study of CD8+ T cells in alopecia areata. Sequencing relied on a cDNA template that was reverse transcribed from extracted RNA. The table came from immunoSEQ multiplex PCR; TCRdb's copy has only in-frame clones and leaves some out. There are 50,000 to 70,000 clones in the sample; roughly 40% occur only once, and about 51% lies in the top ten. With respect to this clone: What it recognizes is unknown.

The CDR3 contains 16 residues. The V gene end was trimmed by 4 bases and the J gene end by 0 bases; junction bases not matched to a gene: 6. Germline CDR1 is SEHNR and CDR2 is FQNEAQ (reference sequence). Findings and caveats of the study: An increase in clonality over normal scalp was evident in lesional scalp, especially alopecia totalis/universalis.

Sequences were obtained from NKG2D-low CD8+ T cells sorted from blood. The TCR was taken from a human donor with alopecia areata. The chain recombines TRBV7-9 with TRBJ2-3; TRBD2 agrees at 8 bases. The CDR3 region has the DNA TGTGCCAGCAGCTACCCCACTAGCGGTAGCACAGATACGCAGTATTTT. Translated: CASSYPTSGSTDTQYF.